Shown below are 20 T cell receptor beta chains from a single sample sequenced in a study of blood T cell repertoires in COVID-19. The data were produced by immunoSEQ multiplex PCR, yet TCRdb's version contains in-frame clones alone and is incomplete. The sample carries about 170,000 clones, approximately 95% recorded once. The sequencing sample was made of peripheral blood. The receptors stem from a woman between 45 and 60 years old with acute or convalescent COVID-19.

The chain uses TRBV27 and TRBJ1-5; 10 bases align to TRBD1. Germline V gene sequence: CDR1 MNHEY, CDR2 SMNVEV (reference sequence). This CDR3 contains 14 residues. The J segment lost 1 base and the V segment lost 8 bases, leaving 2 bases of the junction unmatched. CDR3 sequence: CASRTGGSNQPQHF. CDR3 DNA sequence: TGTGCCAGCCGGACAGGGGGGAGCAATCAGCCCCAGCATTTT.

The chain has TRBV28 and TRBJ2-7, with a tentative D call TRBD2 (5 bases). The V gene's germline CDR1 is MDHEN and CDR2 SYDVKM. CDR3 length equals 13 residues. V shed 9 bases and J shed 0 bases, with 12 bases lying between them. The CDR3 protein is CASRTGISYEQYF. DNA of the CDR3: TGTGCCAGTCGGACGGGGATCTCCTACGAGCAGTACTTC.

The J gene is TRBJ2-1, the V gene TRBV24-1; 8 nucleotides align to TRBD2. The ends lost 6 bases at V and 9 bases at J; junction bases unmatched: 12. CDR1 and CDR2 from the germline V gene are KGHDR and SFDVKD. The CDR3 has 15 residues. CDR3 sequence: CATSSAGGIDSEQFF. The CDR3 coding sequence is TGTGCCACCAGTTCCGCGGGGGGCATCGATAGTGAGCAGTTCTTC.

J is TRBJ1-6 and V is TRBV21-1; no DNA check was done on the table's D call, TRBD1. TRBV21-1 is a pseudogene segment. The CDR3 contains 13 residues. The CDR3 reads CASPTGVGSPLHF. The CDR3 region has the DNA TGTGCCAGCCCGACAGGGGTCGGATCACCCCTCCACTTT.

Only one count was recorded for this clone. V and J are TRBV5-1 and TRBJ2-2, with D maybe TRBD1 (6 bases). The CDR3 loop spans 14 amino acids. Per germline, CDR1 SGHRS and CDR2 YFSETQ. The V and J ends lost 4 bases and 3 bases respectively, with 10 bases between them. CDR3 DNA: TGCGCCAGCAGCCATCGACAGGACACCGGGGAGCTGTTTTTT. Its translation is CASSHRQDTGELFF.

The chain recombines TRBV9 with TRBJ2-3, with D possibly matching TRBD2 (5 bases). Germline CDR1 reads SGDLS; CDR2 reads YYNGEE. There are 14 residues in the CDR3. Trimming took 3 bases from V and 4 from J, leaving 12 bases between them. Here the CDR3 reads CASSAGGWADTQYF. In DNA, the CDR3 is TGTGCCAGCAGCGCCGGAGGTTGGGCAGATACGCAGTATTTT.

This chain uses TRBV2 with TRBJ2-2; D perhaps matches TRBD2 (7 bases). Germline V gives CDR1 SNHLY, CDR2 FYNNEI. Trimming removed 0 bases from V and 8 bases from J, with 10 bases in between. The CDR3 spans 14 residues. The CDR3 reads CASSEAGGLGELFF. CDR3 in DNA: TGTGCCAGCAGTGAAGCGGGGGGGCTTGGGGAGCTGTTTTTT.

V gene TRBV27 combines with J gene TRBJ1-6; the D is unclear. This CDR3 has 13 amino acids. The V end was cut by 8 bases, the J end by 8 bases, with 13 bases between. Germline V gene sequence: CDR1 MNHEY, CDR2 SMNVEV (reference sequence). The CDR3 nucleotides read TGTGCCAGCCGAAGGATCGGGTATTCACCCCTCCACTTT. This codes for CASRRIGYSPLHF.

The chain combines TRBV28 with TRBJ2-7, with D hard to call. This CDR3 has 14 residues. The germline gives CDR1 MDHEN, CDR2 SYDVKM. Trimming took off 4 bases at V and 2 bases at J, with 12 bases between the two ends. This chain's CDR3 is CASSSPMRTYEQYF. The CDR3 DNA sequence: TGTGCCAGCAGTTCCCCGATGCGAACCTACGAGCAGTACTTC.

The chain carries TRBV28 and TRBJ1-2; 7 positions match TRBD1. The trim removed 5 bases at V and 7 bases at J, leaving 16 bases unmatched. CDR1 and CDR2 from the germline V gene are MDHEN and SYDVKM. The CDR3 is 16 amino acids. The CDR3 bases are TGTGCCAGCAGTCCGATCCGTCACAGGGGTATCTCTGGCTACACCTTC. Translation gives CASSPIRHRGISGYTF.

The chain joins TRBV2 to TRBJ1-1, with TRBD1 as a possible D gene (5 bases). The CDR3 is 12 amino acids. The V end lost 7 bases, the J end lost 5 bases, and 11 bases lay between the germline ends. Germline V CDR1 and CDR2: SNHLY, FYNNEI. CDR3 sequence: CASNEGRTEAFF. CDR3 DNA: TGTGCCAGCAATGAGGGGAGGACTGAAGCTTTCTTT.

The J gene is TRBJ2-2, the V gene TRBV19, with TRBD1 identical over 7 bases. The CDR3 loop spans 16 amino acids. The trim removed 10 bases at V and 6 bases at J, leaving 17 bases unmatched. The germline gives CDR1 LNHDA, CDR2 SQIVND (reference sequence). CDR3 nucleotide sequence: TGTGCCACCACCATGAAAACAGGGGTTACGGCCGGGGAGCTGTTTTTT. Translating it yields CATTMKTGVTAGELFF. Full variable domain (outside the CDR3, taken from reference TRBV19 and TRBJ2-2): DGGITQSPKYLFRKEGQNVTLSCEQNLNHDAMYWYRQDPGQGLRLIYYSQIVNDFQKGDIAEGYSVSREKKESFPLTVTSAQKNPTAFYLCATTMKTGVTAGELFFGEGSRLTVL.

The CDR3: CASSQPQGSGNTIYF. CDR3 coding DNA: TGTGCCAGCAGCCAACCCCAGGGCTCTGGAAACACCATATATTTT. This sequence joins TRBV3-1 (or the pseudogene TRBV3-2) and TRBJ1-3, with D possibly being TRBD1 (5 bases). Trimming stripped 2 bases from V and 0 bases from J, with 8 bases between. Germline V lookup: CDR1 LGHDT, CDR2 YNNKEL (reference sequence). This CDR3 is 15 amino acids long.

This clone was picked up a small number of times. The chain links TRBV24-1 to TRBJ2-1; no clear D. Germline assignment: CDR1 KGHDR and CDR2 SFDVKD. There are 13 residues in the CDR3. Trimming removed 0 bases from V and 6 bases from J, with 5 bases in between. As DNA, the CDR3 is TGTGCCACCAGTGATTTGCGCGGCAATGAGCAGTTCTTC. It yields the protein CATSDLRGNEQFF.

This rearrangement joins TRBV19 to TRBJ1-2; D is unresolved. Looked up from germline, CDR1 is LNHDA and CDR2 is SQIVND (reference sequence). V was pared by 6 bases and J by 5 bases, with 13 bases between. The CDR3 is 13 amino acids. CDR3 residues: CASSYAQLYGYTF. The CDR3 region has the DNA TGTGCCAGTAGCTACGCCCAACTGTATGGCTACACCTTC.

The chain employs TRBV5-6 and TRBJ2-7; D ambiguous. Deletions cut 0 bases from V and 1 base from J, with 8 bases between. In germline, CDR1 is SGHDT, CDR2 YYEEEE. The CDR3 runs 14 residues. In DNA form, the CDR3 reads TGTGCCAGCAGCTTGGGCCACGGTTCCTACGAGCAGTACTTC. It encodes CASSLGHGSYEQYF.

V gene TRBV27 combines with J gene TRBJ1-5, with TRBD1 as a possible D gene (6 bases). V gave up 2 bases and J gave up 4 bases, with 9 bases separating them. The CDR3 consists of 14 residues. Germline assignment: CDR1 MNHEY and CDR2 SMNVEV (reference sequence). The CDR3 DNA sequence: TGTGCCAGCAGTTTACAGGGGACAAATCAGCCCCAGCATTTT. As protein: CASSLQGTNQPQHF.

In this sample, this clone turned up a few times. The chain joins TRBV19 to TRBJ1-5; D is possibly TRBD1 (5 bases). Trimming removed 4 bases at V and 5 bases at J, with 6 bases between. In germline, CDR1 is LNHDA, CDR2 SQIVND (reference sequence). This CDR3 spans 12 amino acids. The CDR3 nucleotides read TGTGCCAGTAGTACAGGGTATCAGCCCCAGCATTTT. Translation: CASSTGYQPQHF.

The chain combines TRBV5-8 with TRBJ1-2; tentative D call: TRBD1 (6 bases). This CDR3 is 15 amino acids long. V lost 9 bases to trimming and J lost 4 bases, with 22 bases between them. Germline V gives CDR1 SGHTS, CDR2 YDEGEE. The CDR3: CATRSLRQALYGYTF. The CDR3 DNA reads TGTGCCACACGTTCCTTAAGACAGGCACTCTATGGCTACACCTTC.

The CDR3 DNA reads TGTGCCAGTACCCCGGCGGGGGGGAGCGGTTCACCCCTCCACTTT. Its protein is CASTPAGGSGSPLHF. The chain recombines TRBV19 with TRBJ1-6; D is possibly TRBD1 (5 bases). V was trimmed by 7 bases and J by 9 bases, leaving 19 bases between them. The CDR3 loop spans 15 amino acids. Per germline, CDR1 LNHDA and CDR2 SQIVND (reference sequence).